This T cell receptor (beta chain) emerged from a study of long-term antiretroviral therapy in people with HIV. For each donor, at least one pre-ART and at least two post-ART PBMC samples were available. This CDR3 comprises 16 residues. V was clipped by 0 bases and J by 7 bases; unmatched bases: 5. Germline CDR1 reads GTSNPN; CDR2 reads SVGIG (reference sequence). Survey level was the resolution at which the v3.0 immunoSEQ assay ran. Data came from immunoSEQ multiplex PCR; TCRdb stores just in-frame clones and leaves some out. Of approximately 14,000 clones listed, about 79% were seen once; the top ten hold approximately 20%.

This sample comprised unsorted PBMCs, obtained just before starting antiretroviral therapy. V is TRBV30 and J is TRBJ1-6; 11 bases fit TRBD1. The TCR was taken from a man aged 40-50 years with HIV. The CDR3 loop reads CAWSVKRDRGNSPLHF. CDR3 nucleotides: TGTGCCTGGAGTGTAAAGAGGGACAGGGGGAATTCACCCCTCCACTTT.